This TCR beta chain stems from a study of blood T cell repertoires in COVID-19. About the research overall: PBMCs, B-cell-depleted T cells, or T cells provided the cDNA or gDNA that made up the material.

This CDR3 contains 13 residues. V lost 4 bases and J lost 5; bases outside the gene matches: 6. Germline lookup yields CDR1 SGHRS and CDR2 YFSETQ. Original handling: Reference gene primer amplification in the assay estimated nucleated cell counts. The assay was immunoSEQ multiplex PCR, and TCRdb's table has in-frame clones only and misses some. That table furnishes V, J and clone size, whereas the DNA furnished D and trimming. Of approximately 260,000 clones listed, approximately 79% are singletons. The chain joins TRBV5-1 to TRBJ2-7; TRBD1 matches at 7 bases. This receptor was identified in a woman between 40 and 50 years old with active or convalescent COVID-19. Source material: peripheral blood. For the CDR3, the DNA is TGCGCCAGCAGCCCCCGGGACAGAGACGAGCAGTACTTC. It encodes CASSPRDRDEQYF.